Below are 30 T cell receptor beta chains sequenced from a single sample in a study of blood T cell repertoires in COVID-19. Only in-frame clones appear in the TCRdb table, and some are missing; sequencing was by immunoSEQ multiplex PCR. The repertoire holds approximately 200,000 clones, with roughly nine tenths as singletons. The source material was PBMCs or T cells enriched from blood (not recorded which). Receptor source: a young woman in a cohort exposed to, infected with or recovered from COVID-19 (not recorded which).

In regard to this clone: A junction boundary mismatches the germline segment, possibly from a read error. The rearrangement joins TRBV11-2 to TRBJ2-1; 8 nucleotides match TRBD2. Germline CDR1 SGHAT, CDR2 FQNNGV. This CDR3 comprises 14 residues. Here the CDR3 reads CASSLAGTYNEQFF. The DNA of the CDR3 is TGTGCCAGCAGTTTAGCGGGAACCTACAATGAGCAGTTCTTC.

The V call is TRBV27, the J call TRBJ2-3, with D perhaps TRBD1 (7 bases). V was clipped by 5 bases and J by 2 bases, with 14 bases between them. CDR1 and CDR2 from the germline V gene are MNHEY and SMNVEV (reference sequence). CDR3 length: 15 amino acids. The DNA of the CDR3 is TGTGCCAGCAGTCTCCAGGGGGGATACACAGATACGCAGTATTTT. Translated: CASSLQGGYTDTQYF.

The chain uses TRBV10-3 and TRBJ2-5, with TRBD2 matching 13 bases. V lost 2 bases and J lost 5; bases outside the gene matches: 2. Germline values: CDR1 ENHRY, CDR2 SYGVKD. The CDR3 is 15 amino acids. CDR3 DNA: TGTGCCATCAGTGAGAGGACTAGCGGGAGTGAGACCCAGTACTTC. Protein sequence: CAISERTSGSETQYF.

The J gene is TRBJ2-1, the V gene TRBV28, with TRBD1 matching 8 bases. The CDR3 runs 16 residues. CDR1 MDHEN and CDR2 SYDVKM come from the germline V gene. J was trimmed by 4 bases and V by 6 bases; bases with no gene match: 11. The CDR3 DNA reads TGTGCCAGCAGGCTGCGGACAGGGAGGTTTTACAATGAGCAGTTCTTC. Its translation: CASRLRTGRFYNEQFF.

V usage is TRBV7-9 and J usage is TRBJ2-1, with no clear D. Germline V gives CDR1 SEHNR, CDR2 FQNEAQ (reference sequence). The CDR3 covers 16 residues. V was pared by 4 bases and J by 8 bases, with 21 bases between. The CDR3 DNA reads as TGTGCCAGCAGCTCGCACCCACATGGCCAGTTGTATGAGCAGTTCTTC. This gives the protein CASSSHPHGQLYEQFF.

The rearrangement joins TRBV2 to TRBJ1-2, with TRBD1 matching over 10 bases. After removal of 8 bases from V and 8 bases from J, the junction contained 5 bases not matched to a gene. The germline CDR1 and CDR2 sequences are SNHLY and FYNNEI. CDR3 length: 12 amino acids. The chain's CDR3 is CASLDRGRGYTF. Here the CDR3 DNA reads TGTGCCAGCCTCGACAGGGGGCGAGGCTACACCTTC.

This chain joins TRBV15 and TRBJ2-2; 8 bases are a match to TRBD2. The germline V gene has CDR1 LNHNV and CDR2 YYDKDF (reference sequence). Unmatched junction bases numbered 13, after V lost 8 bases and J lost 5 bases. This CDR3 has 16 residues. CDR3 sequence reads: CATLSSGLDGTGELFF. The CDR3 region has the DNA TGTGCCACCCTATCCTCGGGACTAGACGGTACCGGGGAGCTGTTTTTT.

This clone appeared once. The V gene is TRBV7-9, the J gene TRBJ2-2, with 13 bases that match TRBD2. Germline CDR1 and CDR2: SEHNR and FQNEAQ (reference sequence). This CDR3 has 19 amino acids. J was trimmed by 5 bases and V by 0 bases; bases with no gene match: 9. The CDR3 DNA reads TGTGCCAGCAGCTTAGCGCTACTAGCGGGAGGGCCGGGTACCGGGGAGCTGTTTTTT. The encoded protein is CASSLALLAGGPGTGELFF.

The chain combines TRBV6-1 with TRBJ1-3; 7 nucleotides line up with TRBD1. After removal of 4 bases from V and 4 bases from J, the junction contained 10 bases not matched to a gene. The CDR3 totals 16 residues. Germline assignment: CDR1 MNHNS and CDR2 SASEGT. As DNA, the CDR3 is TGTGCCAGCAGTGCGACAAGACAGGGCAAAGGAAACACCATATATTTT. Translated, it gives CASSATRQGKGNTIYF.

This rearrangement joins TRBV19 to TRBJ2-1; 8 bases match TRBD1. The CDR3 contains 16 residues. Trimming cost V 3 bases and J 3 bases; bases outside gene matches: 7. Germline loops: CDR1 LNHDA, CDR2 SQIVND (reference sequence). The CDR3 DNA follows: TGTGCCAGTAGTATTGGTGGGACAGGCCTCTACAATGAGCAGTTCTTC. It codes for CASSIGGTGLYNEQFF. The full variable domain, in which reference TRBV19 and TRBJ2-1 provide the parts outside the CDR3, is DGGITQSPKYLFRKEGQNVTLSCEQNLNHDAMYWYRQDPGQGLRLIYYSQIVNDFQKGDIAEGYSVSREKKESFPLTVTSAQKNPTAFYLCASSIGGTGLYNEQFFGPGTRLTVL.

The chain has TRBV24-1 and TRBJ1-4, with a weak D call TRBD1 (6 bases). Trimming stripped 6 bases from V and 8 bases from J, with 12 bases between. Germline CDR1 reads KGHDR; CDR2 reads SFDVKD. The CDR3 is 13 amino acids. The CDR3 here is CATSPKDREKLFF. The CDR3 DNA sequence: TGTGCCACCAGTCCTAAGGACAGAGAAAAACTGTTTTTT.

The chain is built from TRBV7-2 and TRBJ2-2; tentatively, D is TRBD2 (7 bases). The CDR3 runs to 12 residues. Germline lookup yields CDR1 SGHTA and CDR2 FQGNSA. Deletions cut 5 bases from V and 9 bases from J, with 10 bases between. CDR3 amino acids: CASSPGGRELFF. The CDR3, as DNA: TGTGCCAGCAGCCCGGGGGGCCGGGAGCTGTTTTTT.

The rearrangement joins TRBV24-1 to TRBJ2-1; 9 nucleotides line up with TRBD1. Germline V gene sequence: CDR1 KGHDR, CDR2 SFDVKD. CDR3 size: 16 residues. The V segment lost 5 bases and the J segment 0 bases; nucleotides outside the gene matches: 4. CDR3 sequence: CATSARTGASYNEQFF. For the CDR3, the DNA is TGTGCCACCAGTGCCCGGACAGGGGCCTCCTACAATGAGCAGTTCTTC.

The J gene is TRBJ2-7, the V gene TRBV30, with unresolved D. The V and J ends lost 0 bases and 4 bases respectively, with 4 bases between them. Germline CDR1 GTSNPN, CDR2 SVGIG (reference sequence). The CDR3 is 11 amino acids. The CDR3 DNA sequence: TGTGCCTGGAGTGTACGGTACGAGCAGTACTTC. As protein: CAWSVRYEQYF.

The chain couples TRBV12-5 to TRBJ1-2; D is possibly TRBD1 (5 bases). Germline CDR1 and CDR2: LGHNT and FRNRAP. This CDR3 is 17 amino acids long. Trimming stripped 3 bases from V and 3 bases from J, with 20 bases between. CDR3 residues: CASGFLVRGEEDYGYTF. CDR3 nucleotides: TGTGCTAGTGGTTTCTTGGTACGGGGGGAAGAGGACTATGGCTACACCTTC.

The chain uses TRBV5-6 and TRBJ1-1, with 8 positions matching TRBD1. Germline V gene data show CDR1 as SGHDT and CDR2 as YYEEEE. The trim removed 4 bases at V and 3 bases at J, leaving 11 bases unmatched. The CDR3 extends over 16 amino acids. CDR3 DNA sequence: TGTGCCAGCAGCCAAGACCGGACAGGGAGGCACACTGAAGCTTTCTTT. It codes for CASSQDRTGRHTEAFF.

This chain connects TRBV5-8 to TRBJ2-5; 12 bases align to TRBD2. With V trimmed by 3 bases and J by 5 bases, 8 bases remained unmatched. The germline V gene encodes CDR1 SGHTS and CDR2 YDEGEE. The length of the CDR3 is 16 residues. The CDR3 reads CASSSASGRADETQYF. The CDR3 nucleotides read TGTGCCAGCAGCTCCGCTAGCGGGAGGGCCGATGAGACCCAGTACTTC.

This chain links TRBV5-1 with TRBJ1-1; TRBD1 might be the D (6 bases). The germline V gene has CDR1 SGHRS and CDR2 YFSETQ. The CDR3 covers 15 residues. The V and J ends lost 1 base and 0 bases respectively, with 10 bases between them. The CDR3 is CASSLRGKMNTEAFF. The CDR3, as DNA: TGCGCCAGCAGCTTGAGGGGGAAGATGAACACTGAAGCTTTCTTT.

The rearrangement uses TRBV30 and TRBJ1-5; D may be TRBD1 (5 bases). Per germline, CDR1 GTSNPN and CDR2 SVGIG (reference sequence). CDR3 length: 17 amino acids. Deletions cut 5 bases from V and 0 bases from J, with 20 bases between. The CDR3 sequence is CAWSGPLYGGSNQPQHF. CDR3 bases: TGTGCCTGGTCCGGGCCACTTTACGGGGGTAGCAATCAGCCCCAGCATTTT.

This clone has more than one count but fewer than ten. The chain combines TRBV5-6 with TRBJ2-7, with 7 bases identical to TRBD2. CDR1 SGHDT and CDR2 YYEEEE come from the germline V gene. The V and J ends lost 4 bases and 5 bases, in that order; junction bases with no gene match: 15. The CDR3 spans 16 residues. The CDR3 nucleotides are TGTGCCAGCAGCGGCGTGACGTTGCTAGCGGAGGACGAGCAGTACTTC. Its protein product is CASSGVTLLAEDEQYF.

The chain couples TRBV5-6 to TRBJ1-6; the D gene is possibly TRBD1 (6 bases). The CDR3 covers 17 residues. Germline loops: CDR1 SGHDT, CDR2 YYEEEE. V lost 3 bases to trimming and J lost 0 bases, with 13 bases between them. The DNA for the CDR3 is TGTGCCAGCAGCTGGAGGCAGGGGAGCTCCTATAATTCACCCCTCCACTTT. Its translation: CASSWRQGSSYNSPLHF. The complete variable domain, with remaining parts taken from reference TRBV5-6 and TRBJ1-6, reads DAGVTQSPTHLIKTRGQQVTLRCSPKSGHDTVSWYQQALGQGPQFIFQYYEEEERQRGNFPDRFSGHQFPNYSSELNVNALLLGDSALYLCASSWRQGSSYNSPLHFGNGTRLTVT.

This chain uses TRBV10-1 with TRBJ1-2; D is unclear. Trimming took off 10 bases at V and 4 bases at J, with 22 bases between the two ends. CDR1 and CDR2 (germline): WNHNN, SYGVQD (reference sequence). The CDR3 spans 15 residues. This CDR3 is CATACRPERSYGYTF. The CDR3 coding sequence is TGCGCCACCGCATGTCGGCCGGAGAGATCCTATGGCTACACCTTC.

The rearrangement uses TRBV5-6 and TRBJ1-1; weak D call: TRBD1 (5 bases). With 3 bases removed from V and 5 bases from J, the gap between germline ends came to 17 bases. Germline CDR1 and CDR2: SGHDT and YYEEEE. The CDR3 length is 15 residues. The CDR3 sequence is CASSSQGGSRTEAFF. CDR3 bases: TGTGCCAGCAGCTCTCAGGGAGGGTCACGGACTGAAGCTTTCTTT.

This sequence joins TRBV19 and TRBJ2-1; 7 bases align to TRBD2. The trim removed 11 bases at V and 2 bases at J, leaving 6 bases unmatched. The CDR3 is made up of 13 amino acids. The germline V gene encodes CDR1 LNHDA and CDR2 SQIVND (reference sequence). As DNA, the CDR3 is TGTGCCCATACTAGCGAGACCTACAATGAGCAGTTCTTC. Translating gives CAHTSETYNEQFF. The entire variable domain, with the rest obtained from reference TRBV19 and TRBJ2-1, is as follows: DGGITQSPKYLFRKEGQNVTLSCEQNLNHDAMYWYRQDPGQGLRLIYYSQIVNDFQKGDIAEGYSVSREKKESFPLTVTSAQKNPTAFYLCAHTSETYNEQFFGPGTRLTVL.

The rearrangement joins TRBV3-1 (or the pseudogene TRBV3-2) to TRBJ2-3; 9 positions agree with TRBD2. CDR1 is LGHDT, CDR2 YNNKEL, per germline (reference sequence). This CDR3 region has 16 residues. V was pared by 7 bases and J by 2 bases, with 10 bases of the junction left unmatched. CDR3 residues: CASTLALAGPTDTQYF. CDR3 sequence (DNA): TGTGCCAGCACTTTGGCCCTAGCGGGGCCCACAGATACGCAGTATTTT.

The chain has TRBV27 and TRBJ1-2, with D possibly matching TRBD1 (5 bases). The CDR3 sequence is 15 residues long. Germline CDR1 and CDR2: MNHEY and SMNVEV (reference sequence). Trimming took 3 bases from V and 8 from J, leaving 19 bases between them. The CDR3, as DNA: TGTGCCAGCAGTTTTTTTATGGGGCCAGAAAAAGGCTACACCTTC. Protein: CASSFFMGPEKGYTF.

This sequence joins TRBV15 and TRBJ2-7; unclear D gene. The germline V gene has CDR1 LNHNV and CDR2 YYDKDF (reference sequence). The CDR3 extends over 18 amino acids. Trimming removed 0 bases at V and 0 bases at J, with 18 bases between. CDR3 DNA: TGTGCCACCAGCAGAGATCCACCGTACTCCACGAGCTCCTACGAGCAGTACTTC. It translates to CATSRDPPYSTSSYEQYF. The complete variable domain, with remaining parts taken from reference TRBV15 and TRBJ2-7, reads DAMVIQNPRYQVTQFGKPVTLSCSQTLNHNVMYWYQQKSSQAPKLLFHYYDKDFNNEADTPDNFQSRRPNTSFCFLDIRSPGLGDTAMYLCATSRDPPYSTSSYEQYFGPGTRLTVT.

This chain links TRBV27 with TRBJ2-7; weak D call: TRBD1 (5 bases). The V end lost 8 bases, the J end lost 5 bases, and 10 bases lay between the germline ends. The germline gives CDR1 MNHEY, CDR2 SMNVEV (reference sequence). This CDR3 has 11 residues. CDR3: CASQGTHEQYF. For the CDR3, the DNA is TGTGCCAGCCAGGGTACCCACGAGCAGTACTTC.

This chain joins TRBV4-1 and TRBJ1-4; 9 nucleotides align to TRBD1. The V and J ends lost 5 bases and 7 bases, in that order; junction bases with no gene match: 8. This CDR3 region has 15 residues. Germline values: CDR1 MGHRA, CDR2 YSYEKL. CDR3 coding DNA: TGCGCCAGCAGCGAATTACAGGGGGCGAGTGAAAAACTGTTTTTT. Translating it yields CASSELQGASEKLFF.

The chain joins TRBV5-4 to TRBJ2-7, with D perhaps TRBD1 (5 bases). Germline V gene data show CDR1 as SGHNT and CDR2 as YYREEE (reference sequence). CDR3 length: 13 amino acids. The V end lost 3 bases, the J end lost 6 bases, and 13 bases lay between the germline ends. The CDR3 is CASSSQGFGEQYF. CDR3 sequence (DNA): TGTGCCAGCAGCTCCCAGGGATTTGGCGAGCAGTACTTC. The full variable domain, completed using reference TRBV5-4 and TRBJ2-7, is ETGVTQSPTHLIKTRGQQVTLRCSSQSGHNTVSWYQQALGQGPQFIFQYYREEENGRGNFPPRFSGLQFPNYSSELNVNALELDDSALYLCASSSQGFGEQYFGPGTRLTVT.